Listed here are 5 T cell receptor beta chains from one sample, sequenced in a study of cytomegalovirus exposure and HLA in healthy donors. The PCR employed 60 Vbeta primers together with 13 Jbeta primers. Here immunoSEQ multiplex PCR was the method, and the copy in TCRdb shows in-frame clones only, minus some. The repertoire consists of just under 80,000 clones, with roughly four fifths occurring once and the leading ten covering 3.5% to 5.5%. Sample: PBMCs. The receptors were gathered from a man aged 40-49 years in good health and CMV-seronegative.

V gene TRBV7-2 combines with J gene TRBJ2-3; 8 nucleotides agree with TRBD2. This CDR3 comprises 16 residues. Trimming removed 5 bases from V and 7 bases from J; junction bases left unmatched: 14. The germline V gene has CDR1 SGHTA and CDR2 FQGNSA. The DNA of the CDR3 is TGTGCCAGCAGCAAAATAGCGGGAACTCAGGGGAATACGCAGTATTTT. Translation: CASSKIAGTQGNTQYF.

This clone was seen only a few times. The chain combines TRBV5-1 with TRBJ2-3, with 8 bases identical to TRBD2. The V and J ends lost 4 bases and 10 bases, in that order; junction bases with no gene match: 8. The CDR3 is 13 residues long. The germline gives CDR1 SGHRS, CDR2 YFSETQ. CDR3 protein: CASSLDIAGSQYF. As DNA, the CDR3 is TGCGCCAGCAGCCTGGATATAGCGGGATCGCAGTATTTT.

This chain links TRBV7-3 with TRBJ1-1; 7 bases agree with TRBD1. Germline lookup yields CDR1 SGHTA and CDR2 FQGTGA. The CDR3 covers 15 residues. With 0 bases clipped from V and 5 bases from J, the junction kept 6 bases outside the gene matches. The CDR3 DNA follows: TGTGCCAGCAGCTTAACGATGGCAGGGGGGACTGAAGCTTTCTTT. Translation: CASSLTMAGGTEAFF.

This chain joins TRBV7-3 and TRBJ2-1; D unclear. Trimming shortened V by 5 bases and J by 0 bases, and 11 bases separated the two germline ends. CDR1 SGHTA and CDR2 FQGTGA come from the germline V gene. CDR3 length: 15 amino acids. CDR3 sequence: CASSPRNSSYNEQFF. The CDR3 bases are TGTGCCAGCAGCCCCCGCAATAGCTCCTACAATGAGCAGTTCTTC.

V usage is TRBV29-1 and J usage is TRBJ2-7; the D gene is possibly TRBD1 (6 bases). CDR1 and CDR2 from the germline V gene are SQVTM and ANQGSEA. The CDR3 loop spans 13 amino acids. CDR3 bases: TGCAGTTCCCTAGGGCCTCCGACAGGCGAGCAGTACTTC. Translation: CSSLGPPTGEQYF.